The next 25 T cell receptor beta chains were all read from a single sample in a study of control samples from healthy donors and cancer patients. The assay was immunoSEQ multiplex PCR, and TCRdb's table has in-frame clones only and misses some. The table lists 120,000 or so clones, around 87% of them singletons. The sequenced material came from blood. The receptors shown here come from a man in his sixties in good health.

CDR3 residues: CASRMSGGDQETQYF. CDR3 in DNA: TGCGCCAGCAGAATGAGCGGGGGGGACCAAGAGACCCAGTACTTC. The gene calls are TRBV5-1 and TRBJ2-5; 10 bases line up with TRBD2. This CDR3 is built from 15 residues. V lost 5 bases and J lost 0; bases outside the gene matches: 4. CDR1 and CDR2 (germline): SGHRS, YFSETQ.

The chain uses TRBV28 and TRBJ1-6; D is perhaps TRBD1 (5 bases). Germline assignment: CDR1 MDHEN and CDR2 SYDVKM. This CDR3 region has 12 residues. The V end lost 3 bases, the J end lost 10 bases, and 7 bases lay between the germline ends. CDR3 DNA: TGTGCCAGCAGTTTTCAGGGATCACCCCTCCACTTT. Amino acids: CASSFQGSPLHF.

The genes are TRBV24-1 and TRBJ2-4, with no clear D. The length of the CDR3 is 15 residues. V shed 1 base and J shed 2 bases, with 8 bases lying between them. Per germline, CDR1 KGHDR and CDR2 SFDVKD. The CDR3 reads CATSDLAGPKNIQYF. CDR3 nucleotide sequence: TGTGCCACCAGTGATTTAGCAGGTCCCAAAAACATTCAGTACTTC.

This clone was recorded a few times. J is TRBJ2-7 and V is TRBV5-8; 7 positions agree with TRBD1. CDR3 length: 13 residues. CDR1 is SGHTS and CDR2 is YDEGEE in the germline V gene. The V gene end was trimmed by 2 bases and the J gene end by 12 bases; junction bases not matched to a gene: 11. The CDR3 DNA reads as TGTGCCAGCAGCTTTACCCGACAGGGTGGTCCGTACTTC. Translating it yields CASSFTRQGGPYF.

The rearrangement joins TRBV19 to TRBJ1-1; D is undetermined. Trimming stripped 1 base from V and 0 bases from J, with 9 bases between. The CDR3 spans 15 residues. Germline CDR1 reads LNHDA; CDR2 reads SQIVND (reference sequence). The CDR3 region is CASSIGLGLNTEAFF. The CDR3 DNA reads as TGTGCCAGTAGTATAGGGTTGGGATTGAACACTGAAGCTTTCTTT.

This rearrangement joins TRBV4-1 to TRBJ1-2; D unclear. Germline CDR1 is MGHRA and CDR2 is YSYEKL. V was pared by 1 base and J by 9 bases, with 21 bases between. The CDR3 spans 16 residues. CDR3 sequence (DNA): TGCGCCAGCAGCCAAGTAGGGCGGCGCGAGTATGGAAGCTACACCTTC. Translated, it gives CASSQVGRREYGSYTF.

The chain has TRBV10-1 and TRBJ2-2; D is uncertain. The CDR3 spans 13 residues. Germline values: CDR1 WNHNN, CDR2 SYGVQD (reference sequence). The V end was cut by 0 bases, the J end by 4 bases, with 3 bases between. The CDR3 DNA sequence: TGCGCCAGCAGTGAGTCGGGCACCGGGGAGCTGTTTTTT. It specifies CASSESGTGELFF.

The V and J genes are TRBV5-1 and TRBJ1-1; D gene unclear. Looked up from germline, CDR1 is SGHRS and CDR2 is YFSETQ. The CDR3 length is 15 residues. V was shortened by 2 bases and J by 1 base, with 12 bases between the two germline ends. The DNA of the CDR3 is TGCGCCAGCAGCTTAGACCCAGCCCCGAACACTGAAGCTTTCTTT. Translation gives CASSLDPAPNTEAFF.

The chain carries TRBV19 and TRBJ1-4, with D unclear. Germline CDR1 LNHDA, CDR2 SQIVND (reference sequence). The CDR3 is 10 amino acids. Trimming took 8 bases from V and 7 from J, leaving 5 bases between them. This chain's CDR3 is CASSGEKLFF. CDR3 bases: TGTGCCAGTTCTGGTGAAAAACTGTTTTTT.

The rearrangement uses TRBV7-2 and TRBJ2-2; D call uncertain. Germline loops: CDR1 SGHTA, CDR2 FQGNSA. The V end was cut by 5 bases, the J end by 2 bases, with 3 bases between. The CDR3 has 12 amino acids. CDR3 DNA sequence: TGTGCCAGCAGCGTAAACACCGGGGAGCTGTTTTTT. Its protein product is CASSVNTGELFF.

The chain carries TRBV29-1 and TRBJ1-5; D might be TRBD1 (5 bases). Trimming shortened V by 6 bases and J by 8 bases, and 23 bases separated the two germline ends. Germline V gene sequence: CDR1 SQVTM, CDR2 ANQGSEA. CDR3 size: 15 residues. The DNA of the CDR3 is TGCAGCGTCAGTTTGGTAGTCAGGGTAAGTGAGCCCCAGCATTTT. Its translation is CSVSLVVRVSEPQHF.

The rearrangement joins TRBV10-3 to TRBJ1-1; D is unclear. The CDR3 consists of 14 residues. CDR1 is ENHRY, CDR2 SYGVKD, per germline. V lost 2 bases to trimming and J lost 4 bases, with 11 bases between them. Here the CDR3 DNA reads TGTGCCATCAGTGAGGACGGACTGGGCACTGAAGCTTTCTTT. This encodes CAISEDGLGTEAFF.

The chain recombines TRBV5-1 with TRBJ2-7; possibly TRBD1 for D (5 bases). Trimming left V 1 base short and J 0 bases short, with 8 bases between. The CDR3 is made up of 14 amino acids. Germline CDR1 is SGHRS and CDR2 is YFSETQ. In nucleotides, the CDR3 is TGCGCCAGCAGCTTGCAAGGGGTCTCCTACGAGCAGTACTTC. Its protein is CASSLQGVSYEQYF.

The CDR3 loop reads CASSLGGAGAGETQYF. For the CDR3, the DNA is TGTGCCAGCAGTTTAGGAGGCGCGGGGGCGGGGGAGACCCAGTACTTC. J is TRBJ2-5 and V is TRBV28, with D maybe TRBD2 (7 bases). The CDR3 contains 16 residues. Germline CDR1 reads MDHEN; CDR2 reads SYDVKM. V dropped 2 bases and J dropped 5 bases, with 18 bases sitting between them. Using reference TRBV28 and TRBJ2-5 for the parts outside the CDR3, the full variable domain is DVKVTQSSRYLVKRTGEKVFLECVQDMDHENMFWYRQDPGLGLRLIYFSYDVKMKEKGDIPEGYSVSREKKERFSLILESASTNQTSMYLCASSLGGAGAGETQYFGPGTRLLVL.

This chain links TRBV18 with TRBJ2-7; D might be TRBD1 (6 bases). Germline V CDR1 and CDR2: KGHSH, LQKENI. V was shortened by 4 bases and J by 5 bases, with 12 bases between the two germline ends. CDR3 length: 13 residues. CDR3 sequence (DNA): TGTGCCAGCTCACGGCAGGGGATCGACGAGCAGTACTTC. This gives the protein CASSRQGIDEQYF. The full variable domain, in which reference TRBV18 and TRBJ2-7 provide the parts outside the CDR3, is NAGVMQNPRHLVRRRGQEARLRCSPMKGHSHVYWYRQLPEEGLKFMVYLQKENIIDESGMPKERFSAEFPKEGPSILRIQQVVRGDSAAYFCASSRQGIDEQYFGPGTRLTVT.

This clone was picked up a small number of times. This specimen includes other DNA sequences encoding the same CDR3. CDR3 region: CASSFAGGLSTNEKLFF. The CDR3 DNA sequence: TGTGCCAGCAGTTTCGCGGGGGGCCTTTCAACTAATGAAAAACTGTTTTTT. This sequence joins TRBV28 and TRBJ1-4, with D perhaps TRBD1 (6 bases). The CDR3 extends over 17 amino acids. Trimming removed 3 bases at V and 0 bases at J, with 14 bases between. Germline lookup yields CDR1 MDHEN and CDR2 SYDVKM.

In DNA form, the CDR3 reads TGTGCCAGCAGCCTTACAGGGGGCGACGTCTATGGCTACACCTTC. It translates to CASSLTGGDVYGYTF. The J gene is TRBJ1-2, the V gene TRBV7-2, with 9 bases identical to TRBD1. Losses at the gene ends were 5 bases for V and 4 bases for J; bases not matched to a gene: 8. The CDR3 is 15 residues long. The germline CDR1 and CDR2 sequences are SGHTA and FQGNSA.

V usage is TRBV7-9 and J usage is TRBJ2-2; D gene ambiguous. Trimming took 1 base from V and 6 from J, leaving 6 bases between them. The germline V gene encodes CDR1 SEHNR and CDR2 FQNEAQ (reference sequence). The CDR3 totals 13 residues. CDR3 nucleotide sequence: TGTGCCAGCAGCTTAGGAGGCGCCGGGGAGCTGTTTTTT. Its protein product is CASSLGGAGELFF.

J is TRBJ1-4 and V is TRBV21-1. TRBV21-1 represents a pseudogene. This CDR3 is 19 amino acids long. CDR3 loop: CASSQGGGTESPRGEKLFF. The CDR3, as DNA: TGTGCCAGCAGCCAAGGGGGGGGGACAGAAAGCCCTCGCGGTGAAAAACTGTTTTTT.

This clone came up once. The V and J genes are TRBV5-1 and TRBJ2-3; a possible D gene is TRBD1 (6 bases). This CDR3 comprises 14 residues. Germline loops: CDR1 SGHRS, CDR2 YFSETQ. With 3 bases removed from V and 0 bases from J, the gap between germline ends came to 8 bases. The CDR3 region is CASSSGQSTDTQYF. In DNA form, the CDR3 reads TGCGCCAGCAGCTCTGGACAGAGCACAGATACGCAGTATTTT.

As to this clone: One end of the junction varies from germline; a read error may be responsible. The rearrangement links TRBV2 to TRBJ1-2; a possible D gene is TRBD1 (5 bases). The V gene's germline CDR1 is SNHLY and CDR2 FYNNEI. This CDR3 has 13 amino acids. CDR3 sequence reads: CASSVGAVGVTVF. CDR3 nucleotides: TGTGCCAGCAGTGTCGGGGCTGTCGGGGTTACTGTGTTC.

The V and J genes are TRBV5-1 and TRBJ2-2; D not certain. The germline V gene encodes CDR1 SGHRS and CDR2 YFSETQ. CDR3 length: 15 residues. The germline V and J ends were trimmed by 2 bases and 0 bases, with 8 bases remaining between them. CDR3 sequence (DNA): TGCGCCAGCAGCTTCGGGTCCCCGAACACCGGGGAGCTGTTTTTT. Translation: CASSFGSPNTGELFF.

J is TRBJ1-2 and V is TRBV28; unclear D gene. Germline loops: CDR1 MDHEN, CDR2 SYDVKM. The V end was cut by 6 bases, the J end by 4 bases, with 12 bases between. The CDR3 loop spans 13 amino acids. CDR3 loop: CASRWGRGYGYTF. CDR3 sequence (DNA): TGTGCCAGCAGATGGGGTCGCGGCTATGGCTACACCTTC.

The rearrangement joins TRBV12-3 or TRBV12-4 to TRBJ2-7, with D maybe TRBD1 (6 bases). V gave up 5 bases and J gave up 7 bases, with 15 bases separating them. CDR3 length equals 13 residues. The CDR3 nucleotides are TGTGCCAGCAGTCCAGGGGTGGTAAGGGAGCAGTACTTC. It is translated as CASSPGVVREQYF.

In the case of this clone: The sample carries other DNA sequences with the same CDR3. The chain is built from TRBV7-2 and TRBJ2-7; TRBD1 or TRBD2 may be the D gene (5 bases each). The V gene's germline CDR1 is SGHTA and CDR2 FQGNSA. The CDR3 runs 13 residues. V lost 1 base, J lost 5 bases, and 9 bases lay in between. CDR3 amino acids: CASSLGQGDEQYF. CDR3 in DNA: TGTGCCAGCAGCTTAGGCCAGGGAGACGAGCAGTACTTC.